What follows are 14 T cell receptor beta chains derived from one specimen sequenced in a study of blood T cell repertoires in COVID-19. Profiled with immunoSEQ multiplex PCR; TCRdb holds only in-frame clones, not every one. The sample records just over 95,000 clones, roughly 80% being singletons. Sequences were obtained from peripheral blood. The receptors originated from a man aged 80 or over with acute or convalescent COVID-19.

The J gene is TRBJ1-1, the V gene TRBV30; D not certain. Germline lookup yields CDR1 GTSNPN and CDR2 SVGIG (reference sequence). V was trimmed by 4 bases and J by 5 bases, leaving 5 bases between them. CDR3 length: 10 residues. In DNA, the CDR3 is TGTGCCTGGATACAGACTGAAGCTTTCTTT. Translating it yields CAWIQTEAFF.

The V call is TRBV11-3, the J call TRBJ2-2; D is perhaps TRBD1 (6 bases). The CDR3 extends over 16 amino acids. Germline-derived CDR1 and CDR2 are SGHNT and YENEEA. V lost 0 bases, J lost 1 base, and 9 bases lay in between. The CDR3 coding sequence is TGTGCCAGCAGCTTAGATGGGGGCTGGAACACCGGGGAGCTGTTTTTT. Amino acids: CASSLDGGWNTGELFF.

This clone was observed once. The chain joins TRBV12-3 or TRBV12-4 to TRBJ2-7, with D unresolved. The length of the CDR3 is 12 residues. V lost 6 bases and J lost 5, with 11 bases in between. This CDR3 is CASSSLPHEQYF. The CDR3 nucleotides are TGTGCCAGCAGCTCCCTCCCTCACGAGCAGTACTTC.

This rearrangement joins TRBV7-2 to TRBJ2-7; 7 nucleotides match TRBD1. Germline CDR1 reads SGHTA; CDR2 reads FQGNSA. V was pared by 1 base and J by 7 bases, with 10 bases of the junction left unmatched. This CDR3 comprises 15 residues. CDR3 residues: CASSLEGQPVREQYF. CDR3 sequence (DNA): TGTGCCAGCAGCTTAGAGGGACAGCCCGTCAGAGAGCAGTACTTC.

This chain links TRBV4-1 with TRBJ1-6, with D uncertain. The CDR3 spans 15 residues. V was cut by 3 bases and J by 2 bases, with 8 bases left in between. CDR1 is MGHRA and CDR2 is YSYEKL in the germline V gene. The CDR3 region is CASSHAGTYNSPLHF. The CDR3 DNA sequence: TGCGCCAGCAGCCATGCGGGGACCTATAATTCACCCCTCCACTTT.

This clone has only a few counts. J is TRBJ1-1 and V is TRBV4-1; D remains ambiguous. CDR1 and CDR2 (germline): MGHRA, YSYEKL. The CDR3 totals 13 residues. V was shortened by 0 bases and J by 4 bases, with 6 bases between the two germline ends. The CDR3: CASSQDPGTEAFF. The CDR3 DNA sequence: TGCGCCAGCAGCCAAGATCCCGGCACTGAAGCTTTCTTT.

The gene calls are TRBV28 and TRBJ2-4; possible D gene TRBD1, 6 bases. The germline V gene has CDR1 MDHEN and CDR2 SYDVKM. Trimming removed 6 bases at V and 6 bases at J, with 6 bases between. The CDR3 contains 11 residues. Here the CDR3 DNA reads TGTGCCAGCAGGGACAGAAACATTCAGTACTTC. This sequence encodes CASRDRNIQYF.

J is TRBJ2-7 and V is TRBV14; perhaps TRBD1 as D (6 bases). Trimming took off 1 base at V and 9 bases at J, with 7 bases between the two ends. This CDR3 comprises 11 residues. Germline CDR1 is SGHDN and CDR2 is FVKESK. The CDR3, as DNA: TGTGCCAGCAGCCAAGTGGGGGCGCAGTACTTC. Translating gives CASSQVGAQYF.

This clone was seen a handful of times. The DNA for the CDR3 is TGTGCCAGCAGCTTAACCCCAGGGATCAACTATGGCTACACCTTC. Its protein is CASSLTPGINYGYTF. This chain connects TRBV11-2 to TRBJ1-2, with D maybe TRBD1 (5 bases). The germline gives CDR1 SGHAT, CDR2 FQNNGV. V lost 2 bases, J lost 2 bases, and 12 bases lay in between. This CDR3 has 15 amino acids.

This chain connects TRBV6-4 to TRBJ1-2, with TRBD1 matching 10 bases. V lost 4 bases to trimming and J lost 5 bases; unmatched junction nucleotides: 7. This CDR3 comprises 15 residues. Germline V lookup: CDR1 MRHNA, CDR2 SNTAGT. The CDR3 bases are TGTGCCAGCAGTGGCGGGGGGGACAGGGGATATGGCTACACCTTC. Its protein product is CASSGGGDRGYGYTF.

The chain uses TRBV7-8 and TRBJ2-7; TRBD2 is a possible D gene (6 bases). The CDR3 spans 14 residues. Germline loops: CDR1 SGHVS, CDR2 FQNEAQ. V was clipped by 2 bases and J by 4 bases, with 12 bases between them. CDR3 loop: CASSLRAGLYEQYF. The CDR3 region has the DNA TGTGCCAGCAGCTTAAGGGCGGGGTTGTACGAGCAGTACTTC.

This chain joins TRBV18 and TRBJ2-1; 9 bases agree with TRBD2. CDR1 and CDR2 from the germline V gene are KGHSH and LQKENI. There are 17 residues in the CDR3. Trimming cost V 3 bases and J 7 bases; bases outside gene matches: 13. CDR3 nucleotides: TGTGCCAGCTCACCGCGCCTTAGCGGGAGAGAGAAGAATGAGCAGTTCTTC. This encodes CASSPRLSGREKNEQFF.

The V call is TRBV11-2, the J call TRBJ2-5; 11 bases map to TRBD2. CDR1 is SGHAT, CDR2 FQNNGV, per germline. The CDR3 sequence is 15 residues long. V lost 4 bases and J lost 3; bases outside the gene matches: 4. The CDR3 DNA follows: TGTGCCAGCAGCTCCCGACTAGCGGGAAAAGAGACCCAGTACTTC. It codes for CASSSRLAGKETQYF.

The chain recombines TRBV30 with TRBJ1-1; TRBD1 agrees at 7 bases. Germline V gives CDR1 GTSNPN, CDR2 SVGIG (reference sequence). V gave up 5 bases and J gave up 1 base; unmatched junction bases: 16. This CDR3 spans 17 amino acids. The CDR3 spells CAWGFNIGDSQNTEAFF. DNA for the CDR3: TGTGCCTGGGGATTCAATATTGGGGACAGCCAGAACACTGAAGCTTTCTTT. The entire variable domain, with the rest obtained from reference TRBV30 and TRBJ1-1, is as follows: SQTIHQWPATLVQPVGSPLSLECTVEGTSNPNLYWYRQAAGRGLQLLFYSVGIGQISSEVPQNLSASRPQDRQFILSSKKLLLSDSGFYLCAWGFNIGDSQNTEAFFGQGTRLTVV.